Each of the 32 T cell receptor beta chains below was sequenced from the same sample in a study of T cells in Graves' hyperthyroidism and ophthalmopathy. Amplified regions were TCR beta CDR3 sequences from RNA transcripts. First-round RT-PCR targeting the TCR CDR3 was performed with the HTBI primer set. TCRdb redid the calling of the multiplex PCR reads with MiXCR, one entry per CDR3 protein. This sample has hundreds of thousands of distinct CDR3 sequences, with approximately 14% found just once. The source material was blood. The receptor source for this set is a man between 18 and 29 years old with Graves' ophthalmopathy.

The chain is built from TRBV25-1 and TRBJ1-2; D remains ambiguous. CDR1 and CDR2 from the germline V gene are MGHDK and SYGVNS. The CDR3 runs to 12 residues. V gave up 4 bases and J gave up 4 bases, with 7 bases separating them. The CDR3 coding sequence is TGTGCCAGCAGTGGCGGGGTCTATGGCTACACCTTC. Amino acids: CASSGGVYGYTF.

This clonotype appeared many times. V usage is TRBV6-5 and J usage is TRBJ2-1, with D hard to call. The CDR3 is 11 amino acids. Trimming removed 0 bases at V and 10 bases at J, with 4 bases between. Per the germline V gene, CDR1 is MNHEY and CDR2 is SVGAGI. The CDR3 loop is CASSYSREQFF. In DNA, the CDR3 is TGTGCCAGCAGTTACTCCCGGGAGCAGTTCTTC.

In regard to this clonotype: The junction departs from the called germline gene at one end, perhaps through a read error. This chain joins TRBV10-2 and TRBJ1-2; tentatively, D is TRBD1 (5 bases). CDR1 and CDR2 from the germline V gene are WSHSY and SAAADI. CDR3 length: 15 residues. Here the CDR3 reads CAGSDGTATRYGYTF. The CDR3 DNA sequence: TGCGCCGGCAGTGATGGGACGGCCACCCGCTATGGCTACACCTTC.

This clonotype occurred many times. The chain uses TRBV12-3 or TRBV12-4 and TRBJ1-5; D remains ambiguous. V lost 7 bases and J lost 0, with 7 bases in between. This CDR3 comprises 13 residues. The CDR3 here is CASTAFSNQPQHF. CDR3 in DNA: TGTGCCAGCACTGCGTTTAGCAATCAGCCCCAGCATTTT.

The sample holds many counts of this clonotype. This chain joins TRBV3-1 and TRBJ2-1; D not resolved. The CDR3 consists of 16 residues. Germline CDR1 LGHDT, CDR2 YNNKEL (reference sequence). Deletions cut 1 base from V and 4 bases from J, with 14 bases between. CDR3 DNA: TGTGCCAGCAGCCAAGTGGCGGCCCTACCTTACAATGAGCAGTTCTTC. It specifies CASSQVAALPYNEQFF.

This chain uses TRBV6-2 or TRBV6-3 with TRBJ2-7; 12 positions agree with TRBD2. Germline values: CDR1 MNHEY, CDR2 SVGEGT. The CDR3 has 16 amino acids. The junction had 6 bases not matched to a gene; V was cut back by 6 bases and J by 0 bases. DNA of the CDR3: TGTGCCAGCAGAAAAACTAGCGGGGGGATCTCCTACGAGCAGTACTTC. It yields the protein CASRKTSGGISYEQYF.

This clonotype was detected only a few times. CDR3 bases: TGTGCCAGCAGCTTAAACTACGACCTGGGGGCCTATGGCTACACCTTC. Protein: CASSLNYDLGAYGYTF. The chain joins TRBV7-6 to TRBJ1-2; weak D call: TRBD1 (6 bases). V was pared by 2 bases and J by 4 bases, with 17 bases between. This CDR3 contains 16 residues. Germline CDR1 is SGHVS and CDR2 is FNYEAQ.

This clonotype was counted many times. The V call is TRBV5-1, the J call TRBJ2-7, with 13 bases aligning to TRBD2. Losses at the gene ends were 3 bases for V and 2 bases for J; bases not matched to a gene: 2. Per germline, CDR1 SGHRS and CDR2 YFSETQ. The CDR3 length is 15 residues. CDR3: CASSSGLAGTYEQYF. The CDR3 coding sequence is TGCGCCAGCAGCTCGGGACTAGCGGGAACCTACGAGCAGTACTTC.

The chain carries TRBV5-1 and TRBJ1-2, with 8 bases matching TRBD1. CDR1 is SGHRS, CDR2 YFSETQ, per germline. The CDR3 is 15 amino acids. Trimming took 3 bases from V and 6 from J; bases not matched to a gene: 10. This chain's CDR3 is CASSYAGGARDGYTF. Here the CDR3 DNA reads TGCGCCAGCAGCTACGCAGGGGGCGCAAGGGATGGCTACACCTTC.

This clonotype was seen ten or more times. The J gene is TRBJ1-5, the V gene TRBV7-9; a weak D match, TRBD1 (6 bases). V lost 3 bases and J 3 bases, leaving 9 bases between the germline ends. Germline V gene lookup returns CDR1 SEHNR and CDR2 FQNEAQ (reference sequence). CDR3 length: 14 amino acids. The CDR3 nucleotides read TGTGCCAGCAGCTTCACAGGGTACAATCAGCCCCAGCATTTT. Its translation: CASSFTGYNQPQHF.

The chain carries TRBV12-3 or TRBV12-4 and TRBJ2-7; 9 nucleotides agree with TRBD2. With V trimmed by 2 bases and J by 5 bases, 4 bases remained unmatched. The length of the CDR3 is 14 residues. Here the CDR3 reads CASSLLTSGHEQYF. The CDR3 DNA is TGTGCCAGCAGTTTATTGACTAGCGGACACGAGCAGTACTTC.

The gene calls are TRBV12-3 or TRBV12-4 and TRBJ1-1; TRBD1 might be the D (6 bases). V lost 4 bases and J lost 3, with 18 bases in between. CDR3 size: 16 residues. The CDR3 protein is CASSSPDSARDTEAFF. DNA for the CDR3: TGTGCCAGCAGTTCCCCGGACAGCGCGCGGGACACTGAAGCTTTCTTT.

This chain links TRBV6-1 with TRBJ2-7; the D gene is possibly TRBD2 (6 bases). Germline V gene sequence: CDR1 MNHNS, CDR2 SASEGT. The V end lost 8 bases, the J end lost 5 bases, and 16 bases lay between the germline ends. The CDR3 loop spans 13 amino acids. CDR3 sequence: CASLGRGSHEQYF. Here the CDR3 DNA reads TGTGCCAGCTTGGGACGGGGGAGCCACGAGCAGTACTTC.

This clonotype was recorded at least ten times. This chain joins TRBV20-1 and TRBJ2-4; D call uncertain. With 0 bases removed from V and 0 bases from J, the gap between germline ends came to 9 bases. The germline gives CDR1 DFQATT, CDR2 SNEGSKA (reference sequence). The CDR3 extends over 15 amino acids. The CDR3 DNA sequence: TGCAGTGCTAGAGATTGGAGACAAGCCAAAAACATTCAGTACTTC. Its protein product is CSARDWRQAKNIQYF.

This clonotype was seen at least ten times. The chain combines TRBV20-1 with TRBJ1-5; a weak D match, TRBD1 (5 bases). CDR3 length equals 15 residues. The ends were cut back, 2 bases at V and 4 bases at J, with 15 bases in the middle. Germline CDR1 DFQATT, CDR2 SNEGSKA (reference sequence). The CDR3 region is CSARWQGKGNQPQHF. CDR3 in DNA: TGCAGTGCTAGATGGCAGGGAAAGGGAAATCAGCCCCAGCATTTT.

This rearrangement joins TRBV4-1 to TRBJ2-5; 9 bases align to TRBD2. CDR1 is MGHRA, CDR2 YSYEKL, per germline. With V trimmed by 3 bases and J by 9 bases, 14 bases remained unmatched. The CDR3 has 16 residues. CDR3 in DNA: TGCGCCAGCAGCCACCTTACTCTAGCGGGGACCGTGGCCCAGTACTTC. It codes for CASSHLTLAGTVAQYF.

Points on this clonotype: A much larger clonotype is one base distant, so this may be a read error. The rearrangement links TRBV6-1 to TRBJ2-1; TRBD2 agrees at 9 bases. The CDR3 contains 16 residues. Germline V gene sequence: CDR1 MNHNS, CDR2 SASEGT. J gave up 5 bases and V 8 bases, and 13 bases lay outside the gene matches. The CDR3 loop is CASGGGRGGANNEQFF. CDR3 nucleotide sequence: TGTGCCAGCGGTGGGGGGCGGGGGGGCGCCAACAATGAGCAGTTCTTC.

This clonotype was counted at least ten times. V and J are TRBV6-5 and TRBJ1-2; TRBD1 aligns across 8 bases. This CDR3 is built from 20 residues. V dropped 0 bases and J dropped 3; count of bases not matched to a gene: 18. The V gene's germline CDR1 is MNHEY and CDR2 SVGAGI. Here the CDR3 DNA reads TGTGCCAGCAGTTACTCGAGACCCCCCAGCGGACAGGGTGGGTACTATGGCTACACCTTC. Translating it yields CASSYSRPPSGQGGYYGYTF.

This clonotype was seen more than once but under ten times. The chain is built from TRBV12-3 or TRBV12-4 and TRBJ1-5; D not certain. With 3 bases removed from V and 6 bases from J, the gap between germline ends came to 12 bases. This CDR3 is 14 amino acids long. The CDR3 sequence is CASSFGQTGQPQHF. DNA for the CDR3: TGTGCCAGCAGTTTTGGGCAGACTGGTCAGCCCCAGCATTTT.

This clonotype was picked up many times. This rearrangement joins TRBV2 to TRBJ2-7, with D perhaps matching TRBD1 or TRBD2 (5 bases each). CDR3 length equals 13 residues. Per germline, CDR1 SNHLY and CDR2 FYNNEI. The ends were cut back, 7 bases at V and 3 bases at J, with 13 bases in the middle. CDR3 amino acids: CASKSGTDYEQYF. In nucleotides, the CDR3 is TGTGCCAGCAAGTCCGGGACGGACTACGAGCAGTACTTC.

Ten or more counts support this clonotype. The chain combines TRBV7-9 with TRBJ2-1; TRBD2 might be the D (6 bases). CDR3 length: 13 amino acids. V was cut by 3 bases and J by 12 bases, with 15 bases left in between. Germline-derived CDR1 and CDR2 are SEHNR and FQNEAQ (reference sequence). In DNA, the CDR3 is TGTGCCAGCAGCTTGGGACTCCAAAACGGGCAGTTCTTC. As protein: CASSLGLQNGQFF.

The chain employs TRBV27 and TRBJ1-5, with D uncertain. CDR1 is MNHEY and CDR2 is SMNVEV in the germline V gene (reference sequence). The CDR3 has 15 residues. The V end lost 2 bases, the J end lost 0 bases, and 8 bases lay between the germline ends. The CDR3 loop is CASSLKVNSNQPQHF. CDR3 nucleotides: TGTGCCAGCAGTTTAAAGGTGAATAGCAATCAGCCCCAGCATTTT.

This clonotype has ten or more counts. The CDR3 protein is CAWSQGALDYGYTF. The CDR3 DNA reads TGTGCCTGGAGTCAGGGGGCGCTGGACTATGGCTACACCTTC. V usage is TRBV30 and J usage is TRBJ1-2; 8 bases map to TRBD1. CDR3 length: 14 residues. Trimming removed 2 bases from V and 3 bases from J; junction bases left unmatched: 5. Germline CDR1 is GTSNPN and CDR2 is SVGIG (reference sequence).

This clonotype was counted many times. The chain employs TRBV20-1 and TRBJ2-7, with 11 bases lining up with TRBD2. Germline V gene data show CDR1 as DFQATT and CDR2 as SNEGSKA (reference sequence). The CDR3 loop spans 16 amino acids. The junction had 12 bases not matched to a gene; V was cut back by 5 bases and J by 3 bases. DNA of the CDR3: TGCAGTGCTTCAGGGACTAGCGGAAAAAACCGCTACGAGCAGTACTTC. Translating gives CSASGTSGKNRYEQYF.

This clonotype was seen repeatedly, ten times or more. The chain is built from TRBV10-2 and TRBJ2-3, with D perhaps matching TRBD2 (6 bases). Germline V gives CDR1 WSHSY, CDR2 SAAADI. Trimming removed 6 bases at V and 7 bases at J, with 11 bases between. There are 12 residues in the CDR3. CDR3 protein: CASSGTFHTQYF. The CDR3 DNA reads as TGCGCCAGCAGCGGGACTTTCCATACGCAGTATTTT.

This clonotype turned up a few times. The gene calls are TRBV14 and TRBJ1-2; D is uncertain. The CDR3 runs to 14 residues. Trimming removed 0 bases from V and 3 bases from J, with 8 bases in between. Germline V gene sequence: CDR1 SGHDN, CDR2 FVKESK. CDR3 nucleotides: TGTGCCAGCAGCCAAGAAGTCTGGGACTATGGCTACACCTTC. Translating gives CASSQEVWDYGYTF.

This clonotype turned up a few times. At one boundary the junction diverges from the germline segment, which might be a read error. This rearrangement joins TRBV6-4 to TRBJ2-1, with TRBD2 matching over 7 bases. Germline assignment: CDR1 MRHNA and CDR2 SNTAGT. The CDR3 sequence is 16 residues long. The CDR3, as DNA: TGTGCCAGCAGTTACTCAGCTAGCGGTCCCTACAATGAGCAGTTCTTC. It codes for CASSYSASGPYNEQFF.

This clonotype was counted a few times. The chain is built from TRBV19 and TRBJ1-1; TRBD1 matches 7 bases. Trimming cost V 6 bases and J 5 bases; bases outside gene matches: 12. CDR1 LNHDA and CDR2 SQIVND come from the germline V gene (reference sequence). The CDR3 spans 15 residues. The CDR3 loop reads CASSRGATGITEAFF. As DNA, the CDR3 is TGTGCCAGTAGCAGGGGGGCCACTGGGATAACTGAAGCTTTCTTT.

This clonotype was counted ten times or more. The rearrangement links TRBV6-1 to TRBJ1-4, with TRBD1 matching over 11 bases. CDR1 MNHNS and CDR2 SASEGT come from the germline V gene. The J segment lost 8 bases and the V segment lost 5 bases, leaving 7 bases of the junction unmatched. The CDR3 consists of 15 residues. For the CDR3, the DNA is TGTGCCAGCAGTTACGGGGACAGGGGGACCGAAAAACTGTTTTTT. Protein product: CASSYGDRGTEKLFF.

V and J are TRBV3-1 and TRBJ2-5; 13 positions match TRBD2. In germline, CDR1 is LGHDT, CDR2 YNNKEL (reference sequence). There are 14 residues in the CDR3. J was trimmed by 4 bases and V by 5 bases; bases with no gene match: 1. The DNA of the CDR3 is TGTGCCAGCAGCTGGACTAGCGGGGGAGAGACCCAGTACTTC. It codes for CASSWTSGGETQYF.

The CDR3 here is CANHHFRETDTGELFF. CDR3 nucleotide sequence: TGTGCCAATCACCATTTCCGGGAGACCGACACCGGGGAGCTGTTTTTT. The chain couples TRBV7-9 to TRBJ2-2; tentative D call: TRBD2 (6 bases). Trimming took off 10 bases at V and 3 bases at J, with 21 bases between the two ends. Per the germline V gene, CDR1 is SEHNR and CDR2 is FQNEAQ (reference sequence). The CDR3 spans 16 residues.

In this sample, this clonotype turned up many times. This chain uses TRBV27 with TRBJ2-7, with D tentatively TRBD1 or TRBD2 (5 bases each). This CDR3 region has 15 residues. From germline, CDR1 is MNHEY and CDR2 SMNVEV (reference sequence). With 3 bases removed from V and 3 bases from J, the gap between germline ends came to 15 bases. The CDR3 nucleotides are TGTGCCAGCAGTTTTGAGGGACCGGGCTACTACGAGCAGTACTTC. It encodes CASSFEGPGYYEQYF.